A selection of T cell receptor beta chains follows, all from one sample in a study of shared clonotypes between healthy human individuals. Clones were read by immunoSEQ multiplex PCR, and TCRdb kept only the in-frame ones, dropping some. The repertoire holds 1,100,000 or so clones, with 75% to 80% as singletons. The sequencing input was memory CD4+ T cells from PBMCs. All receptors come from a man in his late teens or twenties in good health. Some clones in this sample may be carry-over from other donors' samples. CDR3s include the opening cysteine and the closing phenylalanine or tryptophan. The D gene is left open where the match is weak. Not every row has a clone size; where given, it reads once, few, many or a size class.

>TRBJ2-1|NA|TRBV29-1|TRBD2
TGCAGCGGAGCGGGATTAATATACAATGAGCAGTTCTTC
CSGAGLIYNEQFF
>TRBJ2-3|NA|TRBV9|NA
TGTGCCAGCAGCGTAGGATCGAGGTTTTGGACGGAACTCGGGTATACGCAGTATTTT
CASSVGSRFWTELGYTQYF
>TRBJ2-7|NA|TRBV19|NA
TGTGCCAGTAGTTTCCAGACAGGAGCCTACGAGCAGTACTTC
CASSFQTGAYEQYF
>TRBJ2-1|NA|TRBV9|NA
TGTGCCAGCCGAAGACTCAGCTCCTACAATGAGCAGTTCTTC
CASRRLSSYNEQFF
>TRBJ2-3|NA|TRBV27|NA
TGTGCCAGCAGTTCTGTGGCCACCACAGATACGCAGTATTTT
CASSSVATTDTQYF
>TRBJ1-1|NA|TRBV10-1|NA
TGCGCCAGCTCCCATCCTGGGGTTGACACTGAAGCTTTCTTT
CASSHPGVDTEAFF
>TRBJ2-7|NA|TRBV7-3|NA
TGTGCCAGCAGCTGGACACAGTCCTACGAGCAGTACTTC
CASSWTQSYEQYF
>TRBJ2-7|NA|TRBV5-1|NA
TGCGCCAGCAGCCAACAGGGAGACGAGCAGTACTTC
CASSQQGDEQYF
>TRBJ2-1|few|TRBV10-1|TRBD2
TGCGCCAGCAGTGACCCGTGGGGGACTAGCGGGAGCAATGAGCAGTTCTTC
CASSDPWGTSGSNEQFF
>TRBJ2-2|NA|TRBV6-6|TRBD2
TGTGCCAGCAGTCATACTAGCGGGAGAGCCGGGGAGCTGTTTTTT
CASSHTSGRAGELFF
>TRBJ1-1|NA|TRBV7-2|NA
TGTGCCAGCAGCTCCACTCGGGACTCTCACACTGAAGCTTTCTTT
CASSSTRDSHTEAFF
>TRBJ1-2|few|TRBV5-6|NA
TGTGCCAGCAGCTTGAGGGGACGGCCCTATGGCTACACCTTC
CASSLRGRPYGYTF
>TRBJ1-5|NA|TRBV19|NA
TGTGCCAGTAGTAAGGAGCGCGGAAGGGTTCCGGCTCAGCCCCAGCATTTT
CASSKERGRVPAQPQHF
>TRBJ1-2|few|TRBV5-6|TRBD1
TGTGCCAGCAGCTTACAGGGGCCTAGGTATGGCTACACCTTC
CASSLQGPRYGYTF
>TRBJ1-1|NA|TRBV10-3|NA
TGTGCCATCAGTGAGATTCAGGAGAACACTGAAGCTTTCTTT
CAISEIQENTEAFF
>TRBJ2-7|NA|TRBV30|NA
TGTGCCGGTTGTCGGCAGGGTATGCCGGAGCAGTACTTC
CAGCRQGMPEQYF
>TRBJ2-3|NA|TRBV4-2|NA
TGTGCCAGCAGCCAAGTTTCGGGTTATTTGGCAGATACGCAGTATTTT
CASSQVSGYLADTQYF
>TRBJ1-2|NA|TRBV7-9|TRBD1
TGTGCCAGCAGCCCCGGTTCCGGGACAGAGCACTATGGCTACACCTTC
CASSPGSGTEHYGYTF
>TRBJ2-7|NA|TRBV11-2|TRBD2
TGTGCCAGCAGCTTAGGGACTAGCGGGAGCCGTAGGCAGTACTTC
CASSLGTSGSRRQYF
>TRBJ1-2|NA|TRBV13|TRBD1
TGTGCCAGCAGCCGTCCTGGGACAGCCGTCTATGGCTACACCTTC
CASSRPGTAVYGYTF
>TRBJ2-5|NA|TRBV6-5|NA
TGTGCCTCTAAGTTGGAGGTTTTGAAAGAGACCCAGTACTTC
CASKLEVLKETQYF
>TRBJ2-1|NA|TRBV6-1|NA
TGTGCCAGCAGCCGAGACAGCAACCTTGAGCAGTTCTTC
CASSRDSNLEQFF
>TRBJ1-5|NA|TRBV28|NA
TGTGCCAGCAGTTTATCGGGAATCGGGGGGGCCAATCAGCCCCAGCATTTT
CASSLSGIGGANQPQHF
>TRBJ1-2|NA|TRBV23-1|NA
TGCGCCAGCAGTCAAACCACGATGGACAGAGAACTCTATGGCTACACCTTC
CASSQTTMDRELYGYTF
>TRBJ1-3|NA|TRBV14|NA
TGTGCCAGCAGCCAAGAGCGGCCGACCTCTGGAAACACCATATATTTT
CASSQERPTSGNTIYF
>TRBJ1-4|few|TRBV6-5|NA
TGTGCCAGCAGACGAGTGACGGAGGGAGAAAAACTGTTTTTT
CASRRVTEGEKLFF
>TRBJ2-4|NA|TRBV7-9|TRBD1
TGTGCCAGCAGCTTTGGACAGGGTGACGAACGGTACTTC
CASSFGQGDERYF
>TRBJ2-7|NA|TRBV19|TRBD2
TGTGCCAGTAGTATATCAGCGGGAGTGAAGGAGCAGTACTTC
CASSISAGVKEQYF
>TRBJ2-1|NA|TRBV5-1|TRBD2
TGCGCCAGCAGCCCGATCCCCCTAGCGGGCCCGGGGAATGAGCAGTTCTTC
CASSPIPLAGPGNEQFF
>TRBJ2-5|NA|TRBV5-1|TRBD2
TGCGCCAGCAGCTCTAGCGGGAAAGAGACCCAGTACTTC
CASSSSGKETQYF
>TRBJ1-1|NA|TRBV27|TRBD1
TGTGCCAGCAGCCCATGGACAGGGGGCGAGACTGAAGCTTTCTTT
CASSPWTGGETEAFF
>TRBJ2-1|NA|TRBV9|NA
TGTGCCAGCAGCTATGTAGGGGTATCCTACAATGAGCAGTTCTTC
CASSYVGVSYNEQFF
>TRBJ1-2|NA|TRBV5-1|NA
TGCGCCAGCAGCTTGGCTACTAACTATGGCTACACCTTC
CASSLATNYGYTF
>TRBJ2-5|NA|TRBV27|NA
TGTGCCAGCAGTGCCGCCACTAGAGGGGAGACCCAGTACTTC
CASSAATRGETQYF
>TRBJ2-7|NA|TRBV28|TRBD2
TGTGCCAGCAGTCCCCGGATGGCTAGCGGAGATGATTTTCTACGAGCGCAGTACTTC
CASSPRMASGDDFLRAQYF
>TRBJ2-5|NA|TRBV28|NA
TGTGCCAGCAAGACGGGACCTTCGGAGACCCAGTACTTC
CASKTGPSETQYF
>TRBJ1-3|NA|TRBV5-6|NA
TGTGCCAGCAGCTTGGTTCAGTCCGGAAACACCATATATTTT
CASSLVQSGNTIYF
>TRBJ1-5|NA|TRBV6-1|TRBD1
TGTGCCAGCAGTTCCCTGGGACAGGGAGAACAGCCCCAGCATTTT
CASSSLGQGEQPQHF
>TRBJ2-7|NA|TRBV5-5|NA
TGTGCCAGCAGCTTGAATGTACATGCAACCTACGAGCAGTACTTC
CASSLNVHATYEQYF
>TRBJ2-7|NA|TRBV4-2|NA
TGTGCCAGCAGCCAAGATCACGGAACCTACGAGCAGTACTTC
CASSQDHGTYEQYF
>TRBJ1-5|few|TRBV6-4|NA
TGTGCCAGTACGGAGCAGCCGGGCAATCAGCCCCAGCATTTT
CASTEQPGNQPQHF
>TRBJ1-1|once|TRBV11-1|NA
TGTGCCAGCAGCTCGGAAGAGCCGAACACTGAAGCTTTCTTT
CASSSEEPNTEAFF
>TRBJ1-2|NA|TRBV19|NA
TGTGCCAGTAGTATCGCGGGATCTGGCTACACCTTC
CASSIAGSGYTF
>TRBJ2-7|few|TRBV19|TRBD1
TGTGCCAGTAGCGCACAGGGGATCCTCTCCTACGAGCAGTACTTC
CASSAQGILSYEQYF
>TRBJ1-5|few|TRBV5-1|TRBD1
TGCGCCAGCAGACCGGACAGGGGCAATCAGCCCCAGCATTTT
CASRPDRGNQPQHF
>TRBJ2-1|many|TRBV5-3|NA
TGTGCCAGAAGCTTTAGTATAGCCGTCCGGGAAAACTCCTACAATGAGCAGTTCTTC
CARSFSIAVRENSYNEQFF
>TRBJ1-1|many|TRBV9|TRBD1
TGTGCCAGCAGCGCGACAGGGTTCACTGAAGCTTTCTTT
CASSATGFTEAFF
>TRBJ2-2|NA|TRBV6-1|NA
TGTGCCAGCTCTTTAAGGAGAAACACCGGGGAGCTGTTTTTT
CASSLRRNTGELFF
>TRBJ2-5|few|TRBV7-8|TRBD1
TGTGCCAGCAGCTTAGTTGGGACAGAGGAGACCCAGTACTTC
CASSLVGTEETQYF
>TRBJ2-4|NA|TRBV4-1|NA
TGCGCCAGCAGCCAACCAACGGTCCGCGAAGCCAAAAACATTCAGTACTTC
CASSQPTVREAKNIQYF